Listed below are T cell receptor beta chains from one sample, sequenced in a study of blood T cell repertoires in COVID-19. Assay: immunoSEQ multiplex PCR; the TCRdb copy retains only in-frame clones and omits some. The sample consists of under 50,000 clones, approximately 86% of them appearing once. Specimen: peripheral blood. The receptors were gathered from a man in his forties with active COVID-19. CDR3s include the opening cysteine and the closing phenylalanine or tryptophan. Fields, in order: J gene, D gene, clone size, V gene, CDR3 DNA, CDR3 protein. D genes are given only for firm matches. Clone size appears in some rows only: once, few, many, or a class for an expanded clone.

TRBJ2-7 | . | once | TRBV15 | TGTGCCACCAGCACTAGGGCGACAGGCCGGGCCTCGTACTTC | CATSTRATGRASYF
TRBJ2-1 | TRBD2 | . | TRBV4-1 | TGCGCCAGCAGCCCTCCCGGGACTACCGTAGGTAATGAGCAGTTCTTC | CASSPPGTTVGNEQFF
TRBJ2-7 | . | . | TRBV30 | TGTGCCTGGAGTGTAGGTCTTCACGGGGAGTACTTC | CAWSVGLHGEYF
TRBJ1-2 | . | . | TRBV12-3/TRBV12-4 | TGTGCCAGCAGTTCACAGGGATATGGCTACACCTTC | CASSSQGYGYTF
TRBJ1-6 | TRBD1 | . | TRBV5-4 | TGTGCCAGCAGCTCACAGGGGAGAAATTCACCCCTCCACTTT | CASSSQGRNSPLHF
TRBJ1-2 | . | . | TRBV25-1 | TGTGCCAGCAGTGGATACAGGGTCTACACCTTC | CASSGYRVYTF
TRBJ1-1 | . | few | TRBV6-4 | TGTGCCAGCAGTAGGGGCGGGAACACTGAAGCTTTCTTT | CASSRGGNTEAFF
TRBJ1-6 | . | . | TRBV19 | TGTGCCAGTAGTATGGGCAGGGCTGAGGATTCACCCCTCCACTTT | CASSMGRAEDSPLHF
TRBJ1-2 | . | . | TRBV28 | TGTGCCAGCAGTTTCCGACATAAAGATGGCTACACCTTC | CASSFRHKDGYTF
TRBJ2-5 | . | . | TRBV7-8 | TGTGCCAGCAGCCCCTCCGGGGGGACCCAGTACTTC | CASSPSGGTQYF